What follows is one T cell receptor beta chain and its context. There is no known antigen for this receptor. No base quality information exists; no much larger clone differs at one position. V is cut back by 4 bases and J by 3 bases, with 5 bases in the junction unmatched. Per the germline V gene, SGHDT is the CDR1 and YYEEEE is the CDR2. From the cysteine through the phenylalanine, the CDR3 covers 16 amino acids. The sequence is cut down to CDR3 DNA, 48 bases in frame from base 1. To sequence the TCRbeta CDR3 region, genomic DNA was isolated from the sorted cells. The immunoSEQ Assay was used to sequence the TCRbeta CDR3 regions. TCRdb took this table from immuneACCESS and kept in-frame rearrangements with V and J called. Such tables lack part of the clones; where checked against another copy, unresolved V genes explain under half of the gap, and the rest is unexplained. Present in this sample are 40,000 to 60,000 clones, about four fifths of which were seen just once. The ten most abundant clones make up less than 2% of the sample.

The sample comes from a study of OX40 agonist ivuxolimab in advanced cancers. Broadly, across the study: Ivuxolimab was a fully human IgG2 agonistic monoclonal antibody targeting the costimulatory receptor OX40 (CD134). Intravenous ivuxolimab was administered to patients every 2 weeks at six dose levels: 0.01, 0.1, 0.3, 1.5, 3 and 10 mg/kg. A male proportion of around 80% and a mean age of approximately 60 years, ranging from 23 to 79, were recorded for the dose-escalation cohort. The purpose of peripheral TCRbeta sequencing was to test whether ivuxolimab changed TCR sequence diversity and led to clonal T-cell expansion. Partial responses occurred in three dose-escalation patients: two with cutaneous melanoma and one with hepatocellular carcinoma. Prior anti-PD-1, anti-PD-L1 or anti-CTLA-4 therapy was permitted, and 30% to 45% of dose-escalation patients had received checkpoint inhibitors. The paper reports the monotherapy dose-escalation portion (N of about 50 patients) of the phase I ivuxolimab trial. Of the 50 or so patients in dose escalation, some 20 had hepatocellular carcinoma, approximately 15 had melanoma, 9 had renal cell carcinoma and 9 had head and neck cancer.

The trial excluded patients who had a history of autoimmune disease or were on systemic immunosuppression. In every dose cohort, peripheral blood was drawn for TCR sequencing at baseline, cycle 4 day 1, and cycle 7 day 1. Samples were obtained from an open-label, multicenter, first-in-human phase I dose-escalation trial of ivuxolimab. The trial enrolled adults with locally advanced or metastatic head and neck squamous cell, hepatocellular, melanoma or renal cell carcinoma. Before TCR sequencing, CD4+ and CD8+ T cells were separately sorted from peripheral blood. The paper's findings and limits, for the study overall: After ivuxolimab, expanded clones were on average more numerous among CD8+ T cells than among CD4+ T cells. In the 0.1-3.0 mg/kg groups, partial responders had among the lowest normalized peripheral clonal expansion, particularly in CD8+ T cells. Low levels of normalized T-cell clonal expansion were also shown by some nonresponding patients. At doses of 0.1 to 3.0 mg/kg, clonal expansion of both CD4+ and CD8+ blood T cells was observed from baseline to week 6. The antigen specificity of the clonally expanded peripheral T cells was not determined.

The chain is made from TRBV5-6 and TRBJ2-2, and TRBD2 matches 11 of the central bases. The sample in question was CD4+ or CD8+ T cells sorted from blood, obtained in a trial of the OX40 agonist ivuxolimab. The TCR comes from an adult with an advanced solid tumor such as melanoma, head and neck, liver or kidney cancer. The CDR3 protein sequence reads: CASSRPGLADTGELFF. Here is the DNA: TGTGCCAGCAGCAGACCGGGACTAGCGGACACCGGGGAGCTGTTTTTT.